The rows below give T cell receptor beta chains drawn from one sample of a study of T cell responses to AZD1222 COVID-19 vaccine. Some clones are missing from TCRdb's copy, which holds only in-frame ones; the method was immunoSEQ multiplex PCR. The sample yields about 140,000 clones, approximately 90% seen once. Sequencing was performed on peripheral blood, taken 28 days after the second AZD1222 dose. All receptors come from an adult who received the AZD1222 COVID-19 vaccine. The CDR3 runs from the conserved cysteine through the conserved F or W. Fields, in order: D gene, V gene, J gene, CDR3 protein, CDR3 DNA. The D gene is left open where the match is weak.

>TRBD1|TRBV7-7|TRBJ2-1
CASSPGTGEYNEQFF
TGTGCTAGCAGCCCCGGGACAGGGGAATACAATGAGCAGTTCTTC
>.|TRBV19|TRBJ2-7
CASSASVARNYEQYF
TGTGCCAGTAGTGCCTCTGTGGCCCGAAACTACGAGCAGTACTTC
>.|TRBV6-1|TRBJ1-2
CASSERGYGYTF
TGTGCCAGCAGTGAACGCGGCTATGGCTACACCTTC
>.|TRBV6-2/TRBV6-3|TRBJ1-1
CASSYSRESVAEAFF
TGTGCCAGCAGTTACTCGCGGGAATCCGTCGCTGAAGCTTTCTTT
>TRBD2|TRBV6-5|TRBJ2-5
CASSPGLAIQETQYF
TGTGCCAGCAGCCCGGGACTAGCGATCCAAGAGACCCAGTACTTC
>.|TRBV12-3/TRBV12-4|TRBJ1-6
CASGVSVGPPLHF
TGTGCCAGCGGGGTCTCGGTTGGGCCACCCCTCCACTTT
>.|TRBV15|TRBJ2-3
CATSTVSTDTQYF
TGTGCCACCAGCACAGTTAGCACAGATACGCAGTATTTT
>TRBD2|TRBV29-1|TRBJ2-3
CSVELAGGKVDTQYF
TGCAGCGTTGAATTAGCGGGGGGGAAAGTAGATACGCAGTATTTT
>.|TRBV4-3|TRBJ1-1
CASSQEWGLVEAFF
TGCGCCAGCAGCCAAGAATGGGGGCTGGTTGAAGCTTTCTTT
>.|TRBV7-2|TRBJ1-1
CASSLAQLNTEAFF
TGTGCCAGCAGCTTAGCACAGCTGAACACTGAAGCTTTCTTT
>.|TRBV5-1|TRBJ2-2
CASSLDRNTGELFF
TGCGCCAGCTCCCTCGACAGGAACACCGGGGAGCTGTTTTTT
>TRBD2|TRBV7-2|TRBJ2-1
CATSGSEAYNEQFF
TGTGCCACCAGCGGGAGTGAAGCCTACAATGAGCAGTTCTTC
>TRBD1|TRBV6-6|TRBJ1-5
CASSYRSDRGGQPQHF
TGTGCCAGCAGTTACCGTTCGGACAGGGGAGGCCAGCCCCAGCATTTT
>TRBD2|TRBV5-6|TRBJ2-1
CASSWRGGSRYNEQFF
TGTGCCAGCAGCTGGCGGGGCGGGAGTCGCTACAATGAGCAGTTCTTC
>.|TRBV6-5|TRBJ1-2
CASSYQVSARGYTF
TGTGCCAGCAGTTACCAAGTCTCCGCGCGGGGCTACACCTTC
>TRBD1|TRBV7-6|TRBJ2-7
CASSLAGTGSYEQYF
TGTGCCAGCAGCTTAGCCGGGACAGGCTCCTACGAGCAGTACTTC